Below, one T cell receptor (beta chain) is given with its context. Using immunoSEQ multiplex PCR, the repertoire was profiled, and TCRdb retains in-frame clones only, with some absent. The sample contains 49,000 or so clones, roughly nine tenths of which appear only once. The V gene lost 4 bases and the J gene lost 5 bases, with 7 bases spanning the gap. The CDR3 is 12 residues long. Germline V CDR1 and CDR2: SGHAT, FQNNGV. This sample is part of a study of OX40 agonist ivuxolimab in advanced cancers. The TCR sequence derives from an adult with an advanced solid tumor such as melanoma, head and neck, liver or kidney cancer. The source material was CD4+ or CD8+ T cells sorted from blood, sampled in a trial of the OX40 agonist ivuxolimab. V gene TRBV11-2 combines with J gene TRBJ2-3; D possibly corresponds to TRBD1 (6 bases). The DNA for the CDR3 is TGTGCCAGCAGCTCAGGGGTAGATACGCAGTATTTT. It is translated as CASSSGVDTQYF.